The rows below give T cell receptor beta chains drawn from one sample of a study of cytomegalovirus exposure and HLA in healthy donors. Produced via immunoSEQ multiplex PCR; TCRdb's table is partial and in-frame only. Of roughly 130,000 clones detected, roughly 80% appear once; the ten largest clones hold over 1%. Source material: PBMCs. These receptors all come from a boy younger than 18 in good health and CMV-seronegative. Both conserved end residues are part of each CDR3. D genes are given only for firm matches. The size field is filled for only some rows; it gives once, few, many or a size class.

NA	TRBV19	NA	TRBJ1-4	CASSISGSNEKLFF	TGTGCCAGTAGTATATCGGGATCTAATGAAAAACTGTTTTTT
NA	TRBV7-2	TRBD2	TRBJ2-6	CASSLLAGVAGANVLTF	TGTGCCAGCAGCTTACTAGCGGGAGTAGCTGGGGCCAACGTCCTGACTTTC
NA	TRBV9	TRBD2	TRBJ2-7	CASSSRDGQTSGGYEQYF	TGTGCCAGCAGCTCCCGGGACGGACAGACTAGCGGGGGCTACGAGCAGTACTTC
few	TRBV30	NA	TRBJ2-2	CAWTLGRGGELFF	TGTGCCTGGACCCTCGGGAGAGGCGGGGAGCTGTTTTTT
NA	TRBV7-2	NA	TRBJ2-1	CASSLSSIRELGEQFF	TGTGCCAGCAGCTTAAGTTCGATTCGGGAGCTAGGTGAGCAGTTCTTC
NA	TRBV30	NA	TRBJ2-7	CALQMTYEQYF	TGTGCCTTACAAATGACTTACGAGCAGTACTTC
NA	TRBV30	NA	TRBJ2-1	CAWNYGGSSYNEQFF	TGTGCCTGGAATTATGGGGGGAGCTCCTACAATGAGCAGTTCTTC
NA	TRBV4-1	NA	TRBJ1-4	CASSQTPAPTNEKLFF	TGCGCCAGCAGCCAAACCCCAGCGCCAACTAATGAAAAACTGTTTTTT
few	TRBV4-3	TRBD1	TRBJ1-1	CASSQDRGTEAFF	TGCGCCAGCAGCCAAGACAGGGGGACTGAAGCTTTCTTT
NA	TRBV2	TRBD2	TRBJ2-3	CASIVGLAGSTDTQYF	TGTGCCAGCATTGTAGGACTAGCGGGAAGTACAGATACGCAGTATTTT
few	TRBV7-9	TRBD2	TRBJ2-1	CASSLVAGLNEQFF	TGTGCCAGCAGCTTGGTAGCGGGACTCAATGAGCAGTTCTTC
NA	TRBV18	NA	TRBJ2-5	CASSPSAGTQYF	TGTGCCAGCTCACCATCGGCGGGGACCCAGTACTTC
NA	TRBV27	NA	TRBJ2-7	CASSTGRAAYYEQYF	TGTGCCAGCAGTACAGGGCGGGCCGCCTACTACGAGCAGTACTTC
NA	TRBV19	NA	TRBJ1-5	CASSILQGQPQHF	TGTGCCAGTAGTATTCTACAGGGACAGCCCCAGCATTTT